A selection of T cell receptor beta chains follows, all from one sample in a study of T cell responses to AZD1222 COVID-19 vaccine. Generated by immunoSEQ multiplex PCR, the TCRdb table keeps only in-frame clones and is missing some. The profile shows roughly 200,000 clones, approximately 91% of them singletons. Sample: peripheral blood, taken 28 days after the second AZD1222 dose. The receptors were sampled from an adult who received the AZD1222 COVID-19 vaccine. CDR3s include the opening cysteine and the closing phenylalanine or tryptophan.

CDR3aa	v_gene	j_gene
CASSGSFFESSSYNEQFF	TRBV2	TRBJ2-1
CASSSRTGSGRGNEQFF	TRBV7-2	TRBJ2-1
CASSYREARIYGYTF	TRBV6-6	TRBJ1-2
CATSSYGTEETQYF	TRBV15	TRBJ2-5
CASRQGPNYGYTF	TRBV5-1	TRBJ1-2
CASSRTGGGGNTIYF	TRBV7-3	TRBJ1-3
CASSPGSDQGNQPQHF	TRBV27	TRBJ1-5
CASSLNGRTKETQYF	TRBV11-1	TRBJ2-5
CASSSPDSEAFF	TRBV5-1	TRBJ1-1
CSVERRDFYSYEQYF	TRBV29-1	TRBJ2-7
CASSLGQRGQQPQHF	TRBV7-6	TRBJ1-5
CASSLSTGENTEAFF	TRBV7-9	TRBJ1-1
CASSTSTGDNTEAFF	TRBV9	TRBJ1-1
CASSFQGRTGELFF	TRBV27	TRBJ2-2
CASSKGLAGSYNEQFF	TRBV3-1/TRBV3-2	TRBJ2-1
CASSFDEGDNFSPEAFF	TRBV11-2	TRBJ1-1
CASSRGLAGLNEQFF	TRBV27	TRBJ2-1
CASSQESAYEQYF	TRBV4-1	TRBJ2-7
CSVRTTDTQYF	TRBV29-1	TRBJ2-3
CASSLSRDFPYEQYF	TRBV13	TRBJ2-7
CASSLDRSSYNEQFF	TRBV7-7	TRBJ2-1
CASSNKRGRVSYNEQFF	TRBV19	TRBJ2-1